This T cell receptor (beta chain) was sequenced during a study of T cell repertoires in cytomegalovirus infection. Study-wide context: TCR beta signatures that were public indicated CMV infection and matching HLA type.

The V gene lost 7 bases and the J gene lost 2 bases, with 20 bases spanning the gap. This CDR3 has 16 amino acids. The germline V gene has CDR1 LNHDA and CDR2 SQIVND (reference sequence). This clonotype was seen just once. From the reads, TCRdb called clonotypes with MiXCR, one entry per CDR3 protein. The sample records about 180,000 distinct CDR3 sequences, roughly 14% being singletons. The origin of this receptor is a human donor in good health (CMV status not recorded). Some clones in this sample may be carry-over from other donors' samples. The specimen was PBMCs. The chain uses TRBV19 and TRBJ1-2; unclear D gene. The CDR3 here is CASKSGINSANYGYTF. CDR3 coding DNA: TGTGCCAGTAAATCGGGGATTAACTCGGCGAACTATGGCTACACCTTC.